This T cell receptor (beta chain) was profiled in a study of cytomegalovirus exposure and HLA in healthy donors. Study observations and caveats: Presence/absence analyses assumed roughly uniform sequencing depth across donors, which may not hold. Immune exposure data for these donors was limited to CMV serostatus. Reports state that TCR beta sequences accurately predicted most subjects' HLA-A and HLA-B alleles. TCR beta chains numbering 164 were designated cytomegalovirus-associated.

The CDR3 is made up of 14 amino acids. Germline values: CDR1 MNHNY, CDR2 SVGAGI (reference sequence). Trimming left V 2 bases short and J 5 bases short, with 10 bases between. On this clone: Its antigen is as yet unknown.

The PCR was carried out with 60 Vbeta primers and 13 Jbeta primers. Only in-frame clones appear in the TCRdb table, and some are missing; sequencing was by immunoSEQ multiplex PCR. The table shows around 130,000 clones, with over 70% occurring only once. The chain carries TRBV6-6 and TRBJ1-5, with D perhaps matching TRBD1 (5 bases). The sequencing input was PBMCs. This receptor was identified in a woman aged 40 to 50 in good health and CMV-seronegative. The CDR3: CASSYAGTDQPQHF. DNA of the CDR3: TGTGCCAGCAGTTACGCAGGGACTGATCAGCCCCAGCATTTT.